This passage covers 22 T cell receptor beta chains from one sample sequenced in a study of blood T cell repertoires in COVID-19. Method: immunoSEQ multiplex PCR; TCRdb's copy keeps in-frame clones and lacks some. The sample lists hundreds of thousands of clones, 83% occurring once. Sequencing was done on a sample of PBMCs or T cells enriched from blood (not recorded which). All receptors come from a woman aged 50 to 65 who had been exposed to COVID-19.

The chain uses TRBV19 and TRBJ1-2, with D perhaps TRBD1 (5 bases). Germline values: CDR1 LNHDA, CDR2 SQIVND (reference sequence). The CDR3 consists of 14 residues. Trimming shortened V by 5 bases and J by 4 bases, and 14 bases separated the two germline ends. The chain's CDR3 is CASSLQLTGYGYTF. The CDR3 coding sequence is TGTGCCAGTAGTCTGCAACTTACAGGCTATGGCTACACCTTC.

The chain links TRBV21-1 to TRBJ2-2; the table's D call of TRBD1 was not tested on the DNA. TRBV21-1 is annotated as a pseudogene. The CDR3 has 17 residues. Here the CDR3 reads CASSYRDRGRETGELFF. CDR3 nucleotide sequence: TGTGCCAGCAGCTACCGGGACAGGGGGCGCGAAACCGGGGAGCTGTTTTTT.

The chain joins TRBV4-2 to TRBJ2-6; TRBD1 might be the D (5 bases). V gave up 0 bases and J gave up 1 base, with 10 bases separating them. The CDR3 is 17 amino acids. Germline lookup yields CDR1 LGHNA and CDR2 YNFKEQ. CDR3: CASSQDPAGSGANVLTF. CDR3 DNA sequence: TGTGCCAGCAGCCAAGATCCCGCAGGGTCTGGGGCCAACGTCCTGACTTTC.

In DNA form, the CDR3 reads TGTGCCAGCAGTTTAAAGGGGAAGGGGCAGTACTTC. It codes for CASSLKGKGQYF. This chain connects TRBV12-3 or TRBV12-4 to TRBJ2-7, with D possibly matching TRBD1 (5 bases). CDR3 length equals 12 residues. Trimming removed 2 bases from V and 9 bases from J, with 11 bases in between.

The rearrangement joins TRBV15 to TRBJ2-3, with TRBD2 matching 13 bases. The germline gives CDR1 LNHNV, CDR2 YYDKDF (reference sequence). The CDR3 sequence is 16 residues long. With V trimmed by 5 bases and J by 3 bases, 5 bases remained unmatched. CDR3 loop: CATSPRTSGGTDTQYF. The DNA of the CDR3 is TGTGCCACCAGCCCGCGGACTAGCGGGGGAACAGATACGCAGTATTTT.

The chain is built from TRBV12-3 or TRBV12-4 and TRBJ1-4; no clear D. The ends were cut back, 5 bases at V and 8 bases at J, with 9 bases in the middle. The CDR3 consists of 12 residues. The CDR3 bases are TGTGCCAGCAGTCCCCGAGGGGAAAAACTGTTTTTT. Its protein product is CASSPRGEKLFF.

The chain employs TRBV6-1 and TRBJ2-7, with 8 positions matching TRBD1. CDR1 MNHNS and CDR2 SASEGT come from the germline V gene. The CDR3 sequence is 13 residues long. Trimming removed 3 bases from V and 6 bases from J; junction bases left unmatched: 4. The CDR3 DNA reads as TGTGCCAGCAGTGACCACAGGGGGAGCGAGCAGTACTTC. Protein product: CASSDHRGSEQYF.

This chain uses TRBV4-3 with TRBJ2-7; 7 positions agree with TRBD2. V trimming: 0 bases; J trimming: 0 bases; junction bases outside the gene matches: 8. The CDR3 is 17 amino acids. CDR1 and CDR2 (germline): LGHNA, YSLEER. CDR3 DNA: TGCGCCAGCAGCCAAGATCTGAGGGGCGGGGGCTCCTACGAGCAGTACTTC. Amino acids: CASSQDLRGGGSYEQYF.

The CDR3 DNA sequence: TGTGCCAGCAGATCTTACAGGGGGCTAGGGGAAGCTTTCTTT. Protein product: CASRSYRGLGEAFF. This chain joins TRBV2 and TRBJ1-1; 9 bases are a match to TRBD1. Unmatched junction bases numbered 10, after V lost 6 bases and J lost 8 bases. In germline, CDR1 is SNHLY, CDR2 FYNNEI. The CDR3 length is 14 residues.

As concerns this clone: This specimen includes other DNA sequences encoding the same CDR3. The V gene is TRBV27, the J gene TRBJ1-2; maybe TRBD1 (5 bases). Germline V lookup: CDR1 MNHEY, CDR2 SMNVEV (reference sequence). The CDR3 loop spans 14 amino acids. V was clipped by 3 bases and J by 1 base, with 9 bases between them. The CDR3 region has the DNA TGTGCCAGCAGTTTCCGGGGACTTAACTATGGCTACACCTTC. Encoded protein: CASSFRGLNYGYTF.

This sequence joins TRBV7-9 and TRBJ1-2; TRBD1 matches 7 bases. This CDR3 is 13 amino acids long. J lost 4 bases, V lost 5 bases, and 4 bases had no gene match. Germline V gene lookup returns CDR1 SEHNR and CDR2 FQNEAQ (reference sequence). CDR3 amino acids: CASSPDRAYGYTF. The CDR3 region has the DNA TGTGCCAGCAGCCCCGACAGGGCCTATGGCTACACCTTC. Supplemented by reference TRBV7-9 and TRBJ1-2, the full variable domain reads DTGVSQNPRHKITKRGQNVTFRCDPISEHNRLYWYRQTLGQGPEFLTYFQNEAQLEKSRLLSDRFSAERPKGSFSTLEIQRTEQGDSAMYLCASSPDRAYGYTFGSGTRLTVV.

V is TRBV5-1 and J is TRBJ1-4, with 7 bases lining up with TRBD1. The CDR3 sequence is 15 residues long. V lost 0 bases, J lost 3 bases, and 2 bases stayed unmatched. Germline V CDR1 and CDR2: SGHRS, YFSETQ. In nucleotides, the CDR3 is TGCGCCAGCAGCTTGGGACAGGGTTCTAATGAAAAACTGTTTTTT. Amino acids: CASSLGQGSNEKLFF.

The chain employs TRBV6-4 and TRBJ2-1; no reliable D call. Germline V CDR1 and CDR2: MRHNA, SNTAGT. Trimming removed 0 bases at V and 12 bases at J, with 12 bases between. CDR3 length: 13 residues. CDR3 residues: CASSDSISTGQFF. The CDR3 DNA is TGTGCCAGCAGTGACTCGATTTCGACGGGGCAGTTCTTC.

This chain uses TRBV25-1 with TRBJ2-3; 11 bases are a match to TRBD2. The CDR3 length is 17 residues. The germline V gene encodes CDR1 MGHDK and CDR2 SYGVNS. V shed 4 bases and J 3 bases; nucleotides not matched to a gene: 9. The CDR3 nucleotides read TGTGCCAGCAGTGCTACGGGACTAGCGGCGATAACAGATACGCAGTATTTT. Translating gives CASSATGLAAITDTQYF.

This clone has only one observation. This chain connects TRBV19 to TRBJ1-5; D is undetermined. CDR3 length equals 16 residues. Per germline, CDR1 LNHDA and CDR2 SQIVND (reference sequence). Trimming shortened V by 7 bases and J by 3 bases, and 19 bases separated the two germline ends. CDR3 nucleotides: TGTGCCAGTAATCAGGCAGGTTATGTCAACAATCAGCCCCAGCATTTT. Translating it yields CASNQAGYVNNQPQHF.

The chain carries TRBV13 and TRBJ2-1; 7 bases are shared with TRBD2. Germline lookup yields CDR1 PRHDT and CDR2 FYEKMQ (reference sequence). CDR3 length: 18 residues. With 5 bases clipped from V and 2 bases from J, the junction kept 15 bases outside the gene matches. The CDR3: CASSPRRERGLTYNEQFF. CDR3 bases: TGTGCCAGCAGCCCCCGTCGTGAGCGGGGACTAACCTACAATGAGCAGTTCTTC.

This chain uses TRBV12-3 or TRBV12-4 with TRBJ2-7, with D uncertain. Trimming left V 5 bases short and J 2 bases short, with 7 bases between. The CDR3 has 12 residues. CDR3 sequence reads: CASSPFAYEQYF. The DNA for the CDR3 is TGTGCCAGCAGTCCCTTTGCCTACGAGCAGTACTTC.

This clone was found many times. J is TRBJ2-7 and V is TRBV9, with D possibly being TRBD2 (7 bases). V was clipped by 0 bases and J by 2 bases, with 15 bases between them. CDR3 size: 16 residues. Germline CDR1 SGDLS, CDR2 YYNGEE. Written as DNA, the CDR3 is TGTGCCAGCAGCGTAGGCACCGGGGGGCCCCCCTACGAGCAGTACTTC. Its protein is CASSVGTGGPPYEQYF.

The chain joins TRBV6-5 to TRBJ1-2; 9 bases line up with TRBD1. Germline V gene data show CDR1 as MNHEY and CDR2 as SVGAGI. This CDR3 region has 15 residues. Trimming cost V 4 bases and J 2 bases; bases outside gene matches: 5. The CDR3 region has the DNA TGTGCCAGCAGTTCAGGGACAGGGTTGAACTATGGCTACACCTTC. Translated: CASSSGTGLNYGYTF.

The chain carries TRBV27 and TRBJ1-5, with 7 bases aligning to TRBD1. V dropped 2 bases and J dropped 4; count of bases not matched to a gene: 5. The CDR3 totals 15 residues. Germline CDR1 is MNHEY and CDR2 is SMNVEV (reference sequence). Written as DNA, the CDR3 is TGTGCCAGCAGTTTAGAGGGGGCCAAAAATCAGCCCCAGCATTTT. It is translated as CASSLEGAKNQPQHF.

The V call is TRBV13, the J call TRBJ1-1; 7 bases agree with TRBD1. Germline CDR1 PRHDT, CDR2 FYEKMQ (reference sequence). V gave up 5 bases and J gave up 1 base; unmatched junction bases: 10. The CDR3 is 16 residues long. Written as DNA, the CDR3 is TGTGCCAGCAGCCCGACAGGGCTGGGGAGGAACACTGAAGCTTTCTTT. Protein: CASSPTGLGRNTEAFF.

The J gene is TRBJ2-6, the V gene TRBV18; unclear D gene. V was trimmed by 4 bases and J by 0 bases, leaving 7 bases between them. Germline V gives CDR1 KGHSH, CDR2 LQKENI. The CDR3 has 15 residues. Here the CDR3 reads CASSLIGSGANVLTF. The CDR3 DNA is TGTGCCAGCTCACTGATCGGCTCTGGGGCCAACGTCCTGACTTTC.